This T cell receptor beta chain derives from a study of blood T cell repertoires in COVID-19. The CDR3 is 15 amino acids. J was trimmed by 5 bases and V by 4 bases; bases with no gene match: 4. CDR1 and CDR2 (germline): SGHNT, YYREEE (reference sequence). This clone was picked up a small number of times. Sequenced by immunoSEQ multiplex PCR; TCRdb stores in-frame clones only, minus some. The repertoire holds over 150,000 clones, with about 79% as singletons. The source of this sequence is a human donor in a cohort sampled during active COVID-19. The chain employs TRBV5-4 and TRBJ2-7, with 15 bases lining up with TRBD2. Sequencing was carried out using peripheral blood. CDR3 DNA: TGTGCCAGCAGCCGGGGACTAGCGGGAGGTAACGAGCAGTACTTC. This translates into CASSRGLAGGNEQYF.